The count of the clone carrying this TCR beta chain is one. Authors' processing steps: Amplification of reference gene primers was used by the study to estimate nucleated cell counts. Clones were sequenced by immunoSEQ multiplex PCR, and TCRdb holds only the in-frame ones, with some missing. Clonal size and the V and J genes are those of that table, whereas D and trimming came from the DNA. This sample has roughly 160,000 clones, with 70% to 90% found just once. This entry comes from a study of blood T cell repertoires in COVID-19. Study as a whole: COVID-19 samples collected from the United States, Italy and Spain covered acute and convalescent phases. T cells, B-cell-depleted T cells, or PBMCs supplied cDNA or gDNA.

The V gene's germline CDR1 is SGHRS and CDR2 YFSETQ. The V end lost 1 base, the J end lost 2 bases, and 12 bases lay between the germline ends. This CDR3 is built from 15 residues. Sequenced input: peripheral blood. The TCR was taken from a man aged 45-65 years with active or convalescent COVID-19. The chain combines TRBV5-1 with TRBJ2-5; weak D call: TRBD1 (6 bases). The DNA of the CDR3 is TGCGCCAGCAGCTTGAAAGGGGGTGGACAAGAGACCCAGTACTTC. Protein: CASSLKGGGQETQYF.